The 29 T cell receptor beta chains below were found in one sample sequenced in a study of T cells in tuberculosis. Sorting used thawed, overnight-rested PBMC stained with anti-CD3, a viability dye and GMM-loaded CD1B tetramer. The CD1B tetramers carried C32 glucose monomycolate purified from Rhodococcus equi. The repertoire was sequenced with immunoSEQ multiplex PCR; TCRdb's copy has only in-frame clones and lacks some. The sample shows 60,000 or so clones, 81% of them seen only once. The sample was CD1b-GMM tetramer-negative cells sorted from PBMCs. The source is an adult woman with latent tuberculosis.

V and J are TRBV29-1 and TRBJ2-3; D may be TRBD2 (7 bases). CDR3 length: 15 residues. V dropped 3 bases and J dropped 3 bases, with 16 bases sitting between them. Germline V CDR1 and CDR2: SQVTM, ANQGSEA. For the CDR3, the DNA is TGCAGCGTTGAGGAGAGGGGGGGTGCGACAGATACGCAGTATTTT. As protein: CSVEERGGATDTQYF.

J is TRBJ2-7 and V is TRBV4-1, with 9 bases identical to TRBD1. V lost 0 bases, J lost 4 bases, and 7 bases stayed unmatched. Germline-derived CDR1 and CDR2 are MGHRA and YSYEKL. The CDR3 spans 16 residues. CDR3 coding DNA: TGCGCCAGCAGCCAAGAAGGTGGGACAGGGAAGTACGAGCAGTACTTC. It is translated as CASSQEGGTGKYEQYF.

The chain links TRBV7-6 to TRBJ1-6; 7 nucleotides match TRBD1. The trim removed 5 bases at V and 7 bases at J, leaving 11 bases unmatched. Germline values: CDR1 SGHVS, CDR2 FNYEAQ. The length of the CDR3 is 16 residues. The CDR3 is CASSQMSGQPNSPLHF. The CDR3 nucleotides are TGTGCCAGCAGCCAAATGTCGGGACAGCCCAATTCACCCCTCCACTTT.

The chain couples TRBV6-5 to TRBJ1-1, with a possible D match to TRBD1 (5 bases). CDR1 is MNHEY and CDR2 is SVGAGI in the germline V gene. The CDR3 contains 15 residues. Trimming shortened V by 4 bases and J by 0 bases, and 12 bases separated the two germline ends. This CDR3 is CASSWGGTMNTEAFF. In nucleotides, the CDR3 is TGTGCCAGCAGTTGGGGGGGAACCATGAACACTGAAGCTTTCTTT.

The V and J genes are TRBV4-2 and TRBJ2-5; weak D call: TRBD1 (6 bases). The germline gives CDR1 LGHNA, CDR2 YNFKEQ. V lost 6 bases to trimming and J lost 5 bases, with 13 bases between them. The length of the CDR3 is 13 residues. The CDR3 region has the DNA TGTGCCAGCAGTCGAGGGGGTGGGGAGACCCAGTACTTC. Protein: CASSRGGGETQYF.

The chain carries TRBV5-5 and TRBJ2-7; D gene ambiguous. This CDR3 is 14 amino acids long. Germline V gene sequence: CDR1 SGHKS, CDR2 YYEKEE (reference sequence). V was shortened by 0 bases and J by 3 bases, with 10 bases between the two germline ends. The DNA for the CDR3 is TGTGCCAGCAGCTTGGGGGCGTACGTCTACGAGCAGTACTTC. Translating gives CASSLGAYVYEQYF.

V is TRBV6-5 and J is TRBJ2-3; 8 bases line up with TRBD1. J lost 3 bases, V lost 0 bases, and 5 bases had no gene match. The germline V gene encodes CDR1 MNHEY and CDR2 SVGAGI. The CDR3 has 16 amino acids. CDR3 sequence reads: CASSYSRRTGTDTQYF. The CDR3 nucleotides are TGTGCCAGCAGTTACTCTCGCCGGACAGGGACAGATACGCAGTATTTT.

This chain uses TRBV7-9 with TRBJ2-4, with D possibly TRBD2 on 5 matching bases. The germline V gene encodes CDR1 SEHNR and CDR2 FQNEAQ (reference sequence). This CDR3 is built from 17 residues. The V gene lost 3 bases and the J gene lost 0 bases, with 15 bases spanning the gap. The CDR3 DNA reads TGTGCCAGCAGCTTTGAACCCGCGGGTCTAGCCAAAAACATTCAGTACTTC. It specifies CASSFEPAGLAKNIQYF.

J is TRBJ1-5 and V is TRBV12-1; TRBD1, the table's D call, lacks a check against the DNA. TRBV12-1 is a documented pseudogene. This CDR3 region has 15 residues. The CDR3 coding sequence is TGTGCCAGCAGCTTAATTAACAGGGGGCCGGGGCCCCAGCATTTT. It codes for CASSLINRGPGPQHF.

This rearrangement joins TRBV9 to TRBJ1-3; TRBD1 matches at 7 bases. With V trimmed by 4 bases and J by 0 bases, 7 bases remained unmatched. Per germline, CDR1 SGDLS and CDR2 YYNGEE. This CDR3 has 16 amino acids. The CDR3 protein is CASSPSPGGSGNTIYF. The CDR3 DNA follows: TGTGCCAGCAGCCCAAGTCCAGGGGGCTCTGGAAACACCATATATTTT. The variable domain in full, with the rest retrieved from reference TRBV9 and TRBJ1-3, is DSGVTQTPKHLITATGQRVTLRCSPRSGDLSVYWYQQSLDQGLQFLIQYYNGEERAKGNILERFSAQQFPDLHSELNLSSLELGDSALYFCASSPSPGGSGNTIYFGEGSWLTVV.

V is TRBV6-1 and J is TRBJ1-3; D not resolved. Trimming removed 9 bases at V and 5 bases at J, with 8 bases between. CDR1 MNHNS and CDR2 SASEGT come from the germline V gene. The CDR3 loop spans 11 amino acids. CDR3 loop: CASQERNTIYF. The CDR3 DNA sequence: TGTGCCAGTCAGGAACGAAACACCATATATTTT.

The chain links TRBV18 to TRBJ1-2; 9 bases are a match to TRBD1. Germline CDR1 reads KGHSH; CDR2 reads LQKENI. The CDR3 runs 15 residues. Losses at the gene ends were 7 bases for V and 8 bases for J; bases not matched to a gene: 14. CDR3: CASYRDRALSGGYTF. The CDR3 bases are TGTGCCAGCTACCGGGACAGGGCCTTAAGTGGCGGCTACACCTTC. Full variable domain (missing parts from reference TRBV18 and TRBJ1-2): NAGVMQNPRHLVRRRGQEARLRCSPMKGHSHVYWYRQLPEEGLKFMVYLQKENIIDESGMPKERFSAEFPKEGPSILRIQQVVRGDSAAYFCASYRDRALSGGYTFGSGTRLTVV.

This rearrangement joins TRBV7-9 to TRBJ1-1; tentatively, D is TRBD1 (6 bases). This CDR3 comprises 15 residues. Between the trimmed V and J ends, which lost 5 bases and 2 bases, there was a span of 15 bases. Per the germline V gene, CDR1 is SEHNR and CDR2 is FQNEAQ (reference sequence). Here the CDR3 DNA reads TGTGCCAGCAGCACCTCCGGGGGGGGCAACACTGAAGCTTTCTTT. Translating it yields CASSTSGGGNTEAFF.

This clone has only a few counts. The CDR3 DNA reads as TGTGCCAGCAGCTTAACGGGCGGGGACGCCTACGAGCAGTACTTC. It is translated as CASSLTGGDAYEQYF. The chain links TRBV7-3 to TRBJ2-7, with D perhaps TRBD2 (6 bases). Per germline, CDR1 SGHTA and CDR2 FQGTGA. The CDR3 is 15 residues long. Trimming took 0 bases from V and 2 from J, leaving 11 bases between them.

This chain connects TRBV7-9 to TRBJ2-3, with 7 bases fitting TRBD2. The germline CDR1 and CDR2 sequences are SEHNR and FQNEAQ (reference sequence). The CDR3 runs to 17 residues. J lost 2 bases, V lost 5 bases, and 13 bases had no gene match. Here the CDR3 reads CASSHGWSGDPTDTQYF. The CDR3 region has the DNA TGTGCCAGCAGCCACGGGTGGAGCGGGGATCCCACAGATACGCAGTATTTT. The whole variable domain, filled in from reference TRBV7-9 and TRBJ2-3, reads DTGVSQNPRHKITKRGQNVTFRCDPISEHNRLYWYRQTLGQGPEFLTYFQNEAQLEKSRLLSDRFSAERPKGSFSTLEIQRTEQGDSAMYLCASSHGWSGDPTDTQYFGPGTRLTVL.

The rearrangement joins TRBV5-1 to TRBJ1-4, with TRBD1 as a possible D gene (5 bases). Germline lookup yields CDR1 SGHRS and CDR2 YFSETQ. The V end was cut by 4 bases, the J end by 6 bases, with 16 bases between. The CDR3 covers 15 residues. CDR3 in DNA: TGCGCCAGCAGCCCGAGCGGGGGAAGGGATGAAAAACTGTTTTTT. This sequence encodes CASSPSGGRDEKLFF.

The CDR3 region is CASSRRSGNTEAFF. The CDR3 coding sequence is TGTGCCAGCAGCCGACGGTCGGGGAACACTGAAGCTTTCTTT. The chain uses TRBV27 and TRBJ1-1; D is unresolved. This CDR3 comprises 14 residues. The V end was cut by 6 bases, the J end by 1 base, with 12 bases between. Germline assignment: CDR1 MNHEY and CDR2 SMNVEV (reference sequence).

This chain connects TRBV11-2 to TRBJ1-5; D gene ambiguous. The germline CDR1 and CDR2 sequences are SGHAT and FQNNGV. V lost 5 bases to trimming and J lost 0 bases, with 5 bases between them. This CDR3 is built from 13 residues. The CDR3 loop reads CASSPSSNQPQHF. CDR3 coding DNA: TGTGCCAGCAGCCCATCTAGCAATCAGCCCCAGCATTTT.

The chain has TRBV11-2 and TRBJ2-5, with D unresolved. The V end lost 1 base, the J end lost 1 base, and 4 bases lay between the germline ends. The CDR3 is 13 residues long. Germline V lookup: CDR1 SGHAT, CDR2 FQNNGV. The CDR3: CASSLGVQETQYF. The CDR3 DNA is TGTGCCAGCAGCTTAGGCGTCCAAGAGACCCAGTACTTC.

A few counts support this clone. The chain carries TRBV4-2 and TRBJ2-1, with D tentatively TRBD2 (7 bases). CDR1 and CDR2 (germline): LGHNA, YNFKEQ. V lost 4 bases, J lost 6 bases, and 16 bases lay in between. This CDR3 has 15 residues. The CDR3 nucleotides read TGTGCCAGCAGCCGCCCAGAGGGGGAGGGCAATGAGCAGTTCTTC. Its protein is CASSRPEGEGNEQFF.

The J gene is TRBJ2-1, the V gene TRBV7-6; 13 nucleotides match TRBD2. The CDR3 spans 16 residues. Trimming removed 1 base from V and 10 bases from J; junction bases left unmatched: 7. Germline V gene data show CDR1 as SGHVS and CDR2 as FNYEAQ. CDR3 residues: CASSLDTSGGAREQFF. The CDR3 DNA sequence: TGTGCCAGCAGCTTAGATACTAGCGGGGGGGCCAGGGAGCAGTTCTTC.

This clone showed up just once. V usage is TRBV18 and J usage is TRBJ1-1; 12 bases are shared with TRBD1. The CDR3 loop spans 15 amino acids. Germline values: CDR1 KGHSH, CDR2 LQKENI. Trimming took 6 bases from V and 4 from J; bases not matched to a gene: 6. This chain's CDR3 is CASSSGQGARTEAFF. As DNA, the CDR3 is TGTGCCAGCTCGTCGGGACAGGGGGCCCGCACTGAAGCTTTCTTT.

The chain recombines TRBV7-2 with TRBJ2-2; perhaps TRBD2 as D (7 bases). The CDR3 runs 14 residues. Per the germline V gene, CDR1 is SGHTA and CDR2 is FQGNSA. Trimming stripped 8 bases from V and 7 bases from J, with 17 bases between. For the CDR3, the DNA is TGTGCCAGCTCGGGGGGCCCTTCAGGCGGGGAGCTGTTTTTT. Translating it yields CASSGGPSGGELFF.

CDR3 sequence reads: CASSPDWGDGYTF. The CDR3 DNA sequence: TGTGCCAGCTCACCCGATTGGGGGGATGGCTACACCTTC. The chain links TRBV18 to TRBJ1-2; tentative D call: TRBD1 (5 bases). CDR1 and CDR2 (germline): KGHSH, LQKENI. Trimming cost V 3 bases and J 6 bases, with 11 bases left between them. The CDR3 consists of 13 residues.

The genes are TRBV18 and TRBJ2-4; D perhaps matches TRBD1 (6 bases). With 6 bases removed from V and 1 base from J, the gap between germline ends came to 16 bases. This CDR3 spans 16 amino acids. Germline CDR1 reads KGHSH; CDR2 reads LQKENI. The CDR3 nucleotides read TGTGCCAGCTCCCCGTTAACAGGGAACGCCAAAAACATTCAGTACTTC. Translation: CASSPLTGNAKNIQYF.

This clone has only one observation. The gene calls are TRBV4-1 and TRBJ2-5, with D possibly being TRBD2 (7 bases). The CDR3 covers 15 residues. Germline V CDR1 and CDR2: MGHRA, YSYEKL. V gave up 2 bases and J gave up 4 bases, with 14 bases separating them. CDR3 loop: CASSQREGGGETQYF. As DNA, the CDR3 is TGCGCCAGCAGCCAACGAGAAGGGGGGGGAGAGACCCAGTACTTC.

The chain joins TRBV19 to TRBJ1-5, with 9 bases identical to TRBD1. CDR1 LNHDA and CDR2 SQIVND come from the germline V gene (reference sequence). With V trimmed by 3 bases and J by 4 bases, 1 base remained unmatched. The CDR3 loop spans 14 amino acids. CDR3 nucleotide sequence: TGTGCCAGTAGTATCGGACAGGGGAATCAGCCCCAGCATTTT. Its translation: CASSIGQGNQPQHF.

The chain couples TRBV5-1 to TRBJ2-2; 9 bases map to TRBD1. Germline V gene sequence: CDR1 SGHRS, CDR2 YFSETQ. The CDR3 runs to 15 residues. The junction had 7 bases not matched to a gene; V was cut back by 1 base and J by 9 bases. CDR3 DNA sequence: TGCGCCAGCAGCTTGAGTGGGACAGGGAACCGGGAGCTGTTTTTT. This encodes CASSLSGTGNRELFF. The variable domain in full, with the rest retrieved from reference TRBV5-1 and TRBJ2-2, is KAGVTQTPRYLIKTRGQQVTLSCSPISGHRSVSWYQQTPGQGLQFLFEYFSETQRNKGNFPGRFSGRQFSNSRSEMNVSTLELGDSALYLCASSLSGTGNRELFFGEGSRLTVL.

The rearrangement uses TRBV7-7 and TRBJ2-5; 12 bases line up with TRBD2. CDR1 is SSHAT, CDR2 FNYEAQ, per germline (reference sequence). This CDR3 has 15 amino acids. Trimming cost V 5 bases and J 4 bases; bases outside gene matches: 5. This CDR3 reads CASSKGGLAGETQYF. DNA for the CDR3: TGTGCCAGCAGCAAGGGGGGACTAGCGGGAGAGACCCAGTACTTC.